This TCR beta chain was documented in a study of OX40 agonist ivuxolimab in advanced cancers. The overall study: Treatment of patients was with ivuxolimab, an agonistic anti-OX40 (CD134) antibody.

Patients had blood sampled at baseline and again on cycle 4 day 1 and cycle 7 day 1. This CDR3 contains 14 residues. The germline gives CDR1 MNHEY, CDR2 SVGAGI. The V end was cut by 7 bases, the J end by 3 bases, with 13 bases between. The assay was immunoSEQ multiplex PCR, and TCRdb's table has in-frame clones only and misses some. The top ten clones hold 1.2% of a sample with more than 55,000 clones, about nine tenths of them seen once. The chain employs TRBV6-5 and TRBJ1-5; possibly TRBD1 for D (6 bases). The TCR sequence derives from an adult with an advanced solid tumor such as melanoma, head and neck, liver or kidney cancer. The sequences come from CD4+ or CD8+ T cells sorted from blood, collected in a trial of the OX40 agonist ivuxolimab. The DNA for the CDR3 is TGTGCCAGCACCGCCCCAGGGGTCAATCAGCCCCAGCATTTT. Translation: CASTAPGVNQPQHF.